Each of the 24 T cell receptor beta chains below was sequenced from the same sample in a study of tumor-infiltrating lymphocytes in primary liver carcinoma (dated by TCRdb to about 2017). Blood RNA was extracted from unsorted whole blood using TRIzol reagent, and germline DNA was obtained with the DNeasy Blood & Tissue kit. The instrument given in TCRdb is Illumina HiSeq 2500. TCRbeta-specific cDNA was reverse-transcribed from 500 to 550 ng total RNA using a constant-region primer and ProtoScript II reverse transcriptase. Construction of the TCRbeta libraries relied on three nested rounds of multiplex PCR, following a slightly modified ARM-PCR procedure. Each of the first two PCR rounds ran for approximately 10 cycles using multiplex TRBV1-TRBV30 forward primers together with a Cbeta reverse primer. Clones were called with MiXCR by TCRdb after fastp trimmed the public reads at Q25, and only in-frame beta chains were retained. Each entry merges the rows of one CDR3 protein and shows their most common DNA and genes. Counted in this sample were some 190,000 distinct CDR3 sequences; roughly 60% of them appeared once. The ten largest clones take up around 68% of the sample.

The specimen sequenced was peripheral blood. The receptors come from a man aged 35-49 years with primary liver carcinoma and hepatitis B virus infection.

The rearrangement links TRBV6-1 to TRBJ2-2; 8 nucleotides align to TRBD2. The CDR3 has 14 residues. Germline-derived CDR1 and CDR2 are MNHNS and SASEGT. Trimming cost V 6 bases and J 3 bases; bases outside gene matches: 3. CDR3: CASSKLADTGELFF. CDR3 nucleotide sequence: TGTGCCAGCAGCAAACTAGCGGACACCGGGGAGCTGTTTTTT.

V usage is TRBV6-5 and J usage is TRBJ2-3, with 7 bases identical to TRBD2. The CDR3 has 18 amino acids. Germline lookup yields CDR1 MNHEY and CDR2 SVGAGI. Unmatched junction bases numbered 14, after V lost 5 bases and J lost 0 bases. Here the CDR3 reads CASSLRRGGRTSTDTQYF. The CDR3 DNA reads TGTGCCAGCAGTCTCCGGAGGGGCGGGAGAACCAGCACAGATACGCAGTATTTT.

Many counts were recorded for this clonotype. The V gene is TRBV11-1, the J gene TRBJ2-1, with D possibly matching TRBD1 (6 bases). This CDR3 region has 15 residues. V lost 3 bases and J lost 4, with 13 bases in between. In germline, CDR1 is SGHAT, CDR2 FQDESV (reference sequence). CDR3 amino acids: CASSFSGQLYNEQFF. The CDR3 nucleotides read TGTGCCAGCAGCTTCTCCGGACAGCTTTACAATGAGCAGTTCTTC.

Comment on this clonotype: A clone one base away is much larger, so this may be a read error. The V call is TRBV11-2, the J call TRBJ2-3; 8 bases line up with TRBD1. Looked up from germline, CDR1 is SGHAT and CDR2 is FQNNGV. The CDR3 has 15 amino acids. CDR3 in DNA: TGTGTCAGCAGCTCAGGACAGGGTTCCACAGATACGCAGTATTTT. Protein sequence: CVSSSGQGSTDTQYF.

This clonotype was found a few times. This chain joins TRBV14 and TRBJ2-5, with D tentatively TRBD1 or TRBD2 (6 bases each). Trimming removed 4 bases at V and 4 bases at J, with 10 bases between. This CDR3 has 13 residues. In germline, CDR1 is SGHDN, CDR2 FVKESK. The CDR3 nucleotides read TGTGCCAGCAGCCGGGGGGCGCGAGAGACCCAGTACTTC. Its protein product is CASSRGARETQYF.

As regards this clonotype: A single base separates this from a much larger clone, so it may be a read error. This sequence joins TRBV6-1 and TRBJ2-5; TRBD2 is a possible D gene (6 bases). The CDR3 covers 12 residues. Germline V gene sequence: CDR1 MNHNS, CDR2 SASEGT. Written as DNA, the CDR3 is TGTGTCAGCTCGGGGGTCCAAGAGACCCAGTACTTC. Its protein is CVSSGVQETQYF.

The V call is TRBV30, the J call TRBJ2-3; TRBD2 might be the D (6 bases). The germline V gene encodes CDR1 GTSNPN and CDR2 SVGIG (reference sequence). The CDR3 runs to 17 residues. V was cut by 4 bases and J by 5 bases, with 25 bases left in between. CDR3 loop: CAWTRSMGLLPQDTQYF. CDR3 DNA sequence: TGTGCCTGGACCCGCTCCATGGGACTTTTACCACAAGATACGCAGTATTTT.

The V call is TRBV7-9, the J call TRBJ2-2; D gene ambiguous. The CDR3 totals 13 residues. Germline values: CDR1 SEHNR, CDR2 FQNEAQ (reference sequence). The V end was cut by 3 bases, the J end by 5 bases, with 7 bases between. The CDR3 sequence: CASSFQQTGELFF. In DNA form, the CDR3 reads TGTGCCAGCAGCTTTCAGCAGACCGGGGAGCTGTTTTTT.

V usage is TRBV12-3 or TRBV12-4 and J usage is TRBJ1-5; D is possibly TRBD1 (5 bases). The CDR3 totals 17 residues. Trimming shortened V by 4 bases and J by 1 base, and 17 bases separated the two germline ends. CDR3 sequence: CASSSLGGLGSNQPQHF. Here the CDR3 DNA reads TGTGCCAGCAGTTCCCTGGGGGGACTCGGGAGCAATCAGCCCCAGCATTTT.

Regarding this clonotype: Here the CDR3 omits its conserved ending phenylalanine or tryptophan, so a read error is the likely source. Because the CDR3's place on the DNA is in doubt, the DNA is left out and the CDR3 is given as listed by TCRdb. V is TRBV29-1 and J is TRBJ2-4; the listed D gene, TRBD2, was not tested against the DNA. The CDR3 region is 11 residues in length, termini included. From germline, CDR1 is SQVTM and CDR2 ANQGSEA. The CDR3 here is CSVDVEGQADL.

In the case of this clonotype: A much larger clone is a single base away; this may be a read error. V and J are TRBV11-2 and TRBJ1-2; D gene unclear. The CDR3 spans 13 residues. V lost 0 bases and J lost 9, with 11 bases in between. The germline CDR1 and CDR2 sequences are SGHAT and FQNNGV. The CDR3 DNA follows: TGTGCCAGCAGCTTAGAGCGGATGGGGAGCTACACCTTC. This gives the protein CASSLERMGSYTF.

The chain combines TRBV5-4 with TRBJ2-1, with D unresolved. The V gene lost 5 bases and the J gene lost 7 bases, with 16 bases spanning the gap. The CDR3 covers 14 residues. Germline CDR1 SGHNT, CDR2 YYREEE (reference sequence). The CDR3 sequence is CASSLTTLKNEQFF. The CDR3 nucleotides read TGTGCCAGCAGTCTTACGACCCTTAAAAATGAGCAGTTCTTC. Filled out from reference TRBV5-4 and TRBJ2-1, the complete variable domain reads ETGVTQSPTHLIKTRGQQVTLRCSSQSGHNTVSWYQQALGQGPQFIFQYYREEENGRGNFPPRFSGLQFPNYSSELNVNALELDDSALYLCASSLTTLKNEQFFGPGTRLTVL.

On this clonotype: An end of the junction does not agree with germline; a read error may underlie this. V gene TRBV29-1 combines with J gene TRBJ1-2; weak D call: TRBD1 (6 bases). Germline V CDR1 and CDR2: SQVTM, ANQGSEA. CDR3 length equals 12 residues. The CDR3 protein is CSVEGTGSGYTF. The CDR3 coding sequence is TGCAGCGTGGAAGGTACAGGGAGCGGCTACACCTTC.

The V gene is TRBV11-2, the J gene TRBJ2-5; 13 positions match TRBD2. V trimming: 4 bases; J trimming: 4 bases; junction bases outside the gene matches: 6. Germline V CDR1 and CDR2: SGHAT, FQNNGV. The CDR3 runs to 16 residues. CDR3 nucleotide sequence: TGTGCCAGCAGCTCAGGGACTAGCGGGGCATCAGAGACCCAGTACTTC. Encoded protein: CASSSGTSGASETQYF. The variable domain in full, completed from reference TRBV11-2 and TRBJ2-5, reads EAGVAQSPRYKIIEKRQSVAFWCNPISGHATLYWYQQILGQGPKLLIQFQNNGVVDDSQLPKDRFSAERLKGVDSTLKIQPAKLEDSAVYLCASSSGTSGASETQYFGPGTRLLVL.

This sequence joins TRBV11-2 and TRBJ2-7; D remains unclear. This CDR3 has 15 residues. V lost 5 bases, J lost 9 bases, and 23 bases lay in between. Germline loops: CDR1 SGHAT, CDR2 FQNNGV. DNA for the CDR3: TGTGCCAGCAGCCCAGAGTGGTCTAGTCGTCTCAGGCAGTACTTC. Its protein product is CASSPEWSSRLRQYF.

On this clonotype: A much larger clone differs from this one at a single base, so this may be a read error. V gene TRBV6-5 combines with J gene TRBJ2-1, with 11 positions matching TRBD2. Germline V gene sequence: CDR1 MNHEY, CDR2 SVGAGI. This CDR3 has 14 amino acids. CDR3 region: CASTPGLADNERFF. Written as DNA, the CDR3 is TGTGCCAGCACCCCGGGACTAGCGGACAATGAGCGGTTCTTC.

This clonotype was recorded once. Sequence at one end of the junction differs from germline and may be a read error. The chain joins TRBV7-8 to TRBJ2-3, with TRBD2 matching 9 bases. Germline CDR1 SGHVS, CDR2 FQNEAQ. The CDR3 sequence is 16 residues long. CDR3 nucleotide sequence: TGTGCTAGCAGCTCCGGACTAGCGTGGGACACAGATACGCAGTATTTT. This encodes CASSSGLAWDTDTQYF.

This clonotype was counted between two and nine times. This could be a read error, since a much larger clone is one nucleotide away. The chain carries TRBV29-1 and TRBJ2-1; a weak D match, TRBD2 (7 bases). Trimming cost V 3 bases and J 8 bases, with 14 bases left between them. The germline V gene encodes CDR1 SQVTM and CDR2 ANQGSEA. The CDR3 is 13 amino acids. In DNA, the CDR3 is TGCAGCGTTGATATGGGGGGGGCGGATGAGCAGTTCTTC. As protein: CSVDMGGADEQFF.

With respect to this clonotype: At one of its ends the junction is not consistent with the germline gene, which may arise from a read error. Written as DNA, the CDR3 is TGTGACAGCAGCTTCGACAGTCAAGAGACCCAGTACTTC. Its translation is CDSSFDSQETQYF. The chain has TRBV5-5 and TRBJ2-5; TRBD1 is a possible D gene (5 bases). The germline gives CDR1 SGHKS, CDR2 YYEKEE (reference sequence). The CDR3 runs to 13 residues.

This clonotype appeared a single time. A read error may produce the germline difference seen at one junction end. The V gene is TRBV11-2, the J gene TRBJ2-5; weak D call: TRBD1 (5 bases). The germline gives CDR1 SGHAT, CDR2 FQNNGV. This CDR3 has 14 residues. The CDR3 here is CASSFGQAAETQYF. CDR3 DNA: TGTGCCAGTAGCTTTGGACAAGCCGCAGAGACCCAGTACTTC.

Only a few counts were recorded for this clonotype. The chain has TRBV28 and TRBJ2-1; D is perhaps TRBD1 or TRBD2 (5 bases each). Per the germline V gene, CDR1 is MDHEN and CDR2 is SYDVKM. The CDR3 totals 14 residues. Between the trimmed V and J ends, which lost 2 bases and 5 bases, there was a span of 10 bases. The CDR3: CASSLGGRNNEQFF. Written as DNA, the CDR3 is TGTGCCAGCAGTTTAGGGGGACGGAACAATGAGCAGTTCTTC.

A word on this clonotype: A much larger clonotype is one base distant, so this may be a read error. The rearrangement joins TRBV4-1 to TRBJ2-3; D is ambiguous. Germline values: CDR1 MGHRA, CDR2 YSYEKL. The CDR3 length is 14 residues. Trimming stripped 1 base from V and 4 bases from J, with 9 bases between. The CDR3 DNA reads as TGCGCCAGCAGCCAAGGTCAGACCGCAGATACGCAGTATTTT. Its translation is CASSQGQTADTQYF.

This chain uses TRBV7-9 with TRBJ2-7; D is perhaps TRBD2 (5 bases). The CDR3 totals 12 residues. V shed 2 bases and J shed 6 bases, with 8 bases lying between them. The V gene's germline CDR1 is SEHNR and CDR2 FQNEAQ (reference sequence). CDR3 amino acids: CASSLLRGEQYF. The DNA of the CDR3 is TGTGCCAGCAGCTTATTACGGGGCGAGCAGTACTTC. The entire variable domain, with the rest obtained from reference TRBV7-9 and TRBJ2-7, is as follows: DTGVSQNPRHKITKRGQNVTFRCDPISEHNRLYWYRQTLGQGPEFLTYFQNEAQLEKSRLLSDRFSAERPKGSFSTLEIQRTEQGDSAMYLCASSLLRGEQYFGPGTRLTVT.

On this clonotype itself: A read error may account for a junction end that differs from germline. This sequence joins TRBV28 and TRBJ1-2; no firm D call. The CDR3 extends over 14 amino acids. Germline lookup yields CDR1 MDHEN and CDR2 SYDVKM. CDR3: CVSTYSPLDYGYTF. The CDR3 DNA follows: TGTGTCAGCACCTATTCCCCATTGGACTATGGCTACACCTTC.